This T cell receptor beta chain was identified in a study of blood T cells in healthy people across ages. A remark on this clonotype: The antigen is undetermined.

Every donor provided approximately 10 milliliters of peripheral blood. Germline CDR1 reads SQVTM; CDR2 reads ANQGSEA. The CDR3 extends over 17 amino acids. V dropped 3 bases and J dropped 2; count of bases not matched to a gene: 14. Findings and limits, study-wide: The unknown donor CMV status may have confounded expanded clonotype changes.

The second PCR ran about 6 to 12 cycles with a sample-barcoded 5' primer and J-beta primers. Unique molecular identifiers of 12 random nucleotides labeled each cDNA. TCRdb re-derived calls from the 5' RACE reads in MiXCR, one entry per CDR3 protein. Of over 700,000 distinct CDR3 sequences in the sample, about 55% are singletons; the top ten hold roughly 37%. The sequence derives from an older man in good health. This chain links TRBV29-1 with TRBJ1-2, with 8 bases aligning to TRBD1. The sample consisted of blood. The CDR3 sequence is CSVEKVAGGKGNYGYTF. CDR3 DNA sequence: TGCAGCGTTGAGAAGGTGGCAGGGGGCAAGGGGAACTATGGCTACACCTTC. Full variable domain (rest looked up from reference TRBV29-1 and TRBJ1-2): SAVISQKPSRDICQRGTSLTIQCQVDSQVTMMFWYRQQPGQSLTLIATANQGSEATYESGFVIDKFPISRPNLTFSTLTVSNMSPEDSSIYLCSVEKVAGGKGNYGYTFGSGTRLTVV.